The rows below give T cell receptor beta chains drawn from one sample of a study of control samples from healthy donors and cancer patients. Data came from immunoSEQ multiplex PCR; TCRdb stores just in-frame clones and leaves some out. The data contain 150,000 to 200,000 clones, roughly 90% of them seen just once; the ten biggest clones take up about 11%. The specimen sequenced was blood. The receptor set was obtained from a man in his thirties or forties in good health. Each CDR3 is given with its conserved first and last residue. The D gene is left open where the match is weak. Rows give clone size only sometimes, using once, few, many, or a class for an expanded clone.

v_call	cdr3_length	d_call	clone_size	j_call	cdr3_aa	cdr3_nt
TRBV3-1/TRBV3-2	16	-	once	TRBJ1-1	CASSPGTRLRFAEAFF	TGTGCCAGCAGCCCAGGGACGCGACTCCGTTTCGCTGAAGCTTTCTTT
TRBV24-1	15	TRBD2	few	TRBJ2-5	CATGSGSAYQETQYF	TGTGCCACCGGTAGCGGGTCGGCGTACCAAGAGACCCAGTACTTC
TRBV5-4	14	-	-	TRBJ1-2	CASSQGKGNYGYTF	TGTGCCTCCTCCCAGGGAAAGGGGAACTATGGCTACACCTTC
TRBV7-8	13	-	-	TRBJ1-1	CASSLEGGLRAFF	TGTGCCAGCAGCTTAGAGGGGGGACTTAGGGCTTTCTTT
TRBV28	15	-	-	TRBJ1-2	CASSRLSRGENGYTF	TGTGCCAGCAGCCGATTAAGTCGGGGTGAGAATGGCTACACCTTC
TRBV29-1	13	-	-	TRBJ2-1	CSVAGLSYNEQFF	TGCAGCGTTGCCGGTCTCTCCTACAATGAGCAGTTCTTC
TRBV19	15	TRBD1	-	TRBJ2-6	CASSGDRPGANVLTF	TGTGCCAGTAGTGGGGACAGGCCTGGGGCCAACGTCCTGACTTTC
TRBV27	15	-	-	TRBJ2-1	CASSLAGPSYNEQFF	TGTGCCAGCAGTTTAGCCGGCCCCTCCTACAATGAGCAGTTCTTC
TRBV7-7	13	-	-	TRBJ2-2	CASSTGSPGELFF	TGTGCCAGCAGCACAGGGTCTCCCGGGGAGCTGTTTTTT
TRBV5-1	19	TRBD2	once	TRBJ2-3	CASSLEWTGGPGSADTQYF	TGCGCCAGCAGCTTGGAGTGGACGGGAGGGCCGGGGTCTGCAGATACGCAGTATTTT
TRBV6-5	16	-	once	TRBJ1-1	CASSYTRQSQNTEAFF	TGTGCCAGCAGTTACACCCGTCAGAGTCAGAACACTGAAGCTTTCTTT
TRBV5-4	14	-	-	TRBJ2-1	CASSFVGGYNEQFF	TGTGCCAGCAGCTTTGTGGGGGGTTACAATGAGCAGTTCTTC
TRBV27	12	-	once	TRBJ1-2	CASRQGNYGYTF	TGTGCCAGCAGACAGGGAAACTATGGCTACACCTTC
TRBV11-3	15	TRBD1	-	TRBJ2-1	CASSRDRGLYNEQFF	TGTGCCAGCAGCCGCGACAGGGGTCTTTACAATGAGCAGTTCTTC
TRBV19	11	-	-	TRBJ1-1	CASSHRVEAFF	TGTGCCAGTAGCCACAGGGTAGAAGCTTTCTTT
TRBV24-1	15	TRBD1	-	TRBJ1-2	CATSEGTGTVDGYTF	TGTGCCACCAGTGAGGGGACCGGGACAGTCGATGGCTACACCTTC
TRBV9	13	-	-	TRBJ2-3	CASSVEVTDTQYF	TGTGCCAGCAGCGTAGAAGTCACAGATACGCAGTATTTT
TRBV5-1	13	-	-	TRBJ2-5	CASSLGTGETQYF	TGCGCCAGCAGCTTGGGGACCGGAGAGACCCAGTACTTC
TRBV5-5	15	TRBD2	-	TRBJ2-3	CASTLLAGDMNTQYF	TGTGCCAGCACCTTACTAGCGGGGGATATGAATACGCAGTATTTT
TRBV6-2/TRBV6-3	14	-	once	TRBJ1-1	CASSPRWLVTEAFF	TGTGCCAGCAGTCCCCGCTGGTTGGTGACTGAAGCTTTCTTT
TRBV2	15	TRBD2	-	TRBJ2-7	CASNGGYPGSYEQYF	TGTGCCAGCAACGGGGGGTACCCTGGTTCCTACGAGCAGTACTTC
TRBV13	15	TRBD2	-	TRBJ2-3	CASSTLAGGTDTQYF	TGTGCCAGCAGCACCCTAGCGGGGGGCACAGATACGCAGTATTTT
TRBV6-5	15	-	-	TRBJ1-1	CASPPPGGQNTEAFF	TGTGCCAGCCCACCCCCCGGGGGGCAGAACACTGAAGCTTTCTTT
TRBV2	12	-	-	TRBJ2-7	CASTRGIGEQYF	TGTGCCAGCACCAGGGGAATTGGGGAGCAGTACTTC
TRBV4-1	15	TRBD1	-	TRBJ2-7	CASSQLGQGVYEQYF	TGCGCCAGCAGCCAGCTGGGACAGGGGGTCTACGAGCAGTACTTC
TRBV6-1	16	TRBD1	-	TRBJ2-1	CASSGRDRVKINEQFF	TGTGCCAGCAGTGGCCGAGACAGGGTTAAGATCAATGAGCAGTTCTTC